These 9 T cell receptor beta chains came from one sample sequenced in a study of early T cells in non-severe SARS-CoV-2 infection. MiXCR was run by TCRdb on the 5' RACE reads, yielding one entry per CDR3 protein. The data contain 40,000 to 45,000 distinct CDR3 sequences, less than 6.5% of them singletons. Material: whole blood, obtained at baseline. The source of these receptors is an adult who was a healthcare worker with PCR-confirmed SARS-CoV-2 infection or an uninfected control (not recorded which).

There are many counts of this clonotype. This chain connects TRBV18 to TRBJ1-3; TRBD1 is a possible D gene (6 bases). The germline gives CDR1 KGHSH, CDR2 LQKENI. The CDR3 is made up of 14 amino acids. Trimming cost V 2 bases and J 4 bases, with 9 bases left between them. CDR3 in amino acids: CASSPYRDGNTIYF. CDR3 nucleotide sequence: TGTGCCAGCTCACCATACAGGGACGGAAACACCATATATTTT.

This clonotype was observed at least ten times. The V and J genes are TRBV2 and TRBJ2-6; 8 nucleotides align to TRBD1. Germline values: CDR1 SNHLY, CDR2 FYNNEI. The CDR3 spans 17 residues. After removal of 4 bases from V and 4 bases from J, the junction contained 9 bases not matched to a gene. The CDR3 nucleotides are TGTGCCAGCAGTGGAGACTGGACAGGGACCGGGGCCAACGTCCTGACTTTC. Translating gives CASSGDWTGTGANVLTF.

This clonotype was counted many times. V gene TRBV11-2 combines with J gene TRBJ2-2, with a weak D call TRBD2 (7 bases). Germline loops: CDR1 SGHAT, CDR2 FQNNGV. V lost 5 bases and J 9 bases, leaving 19 bases between the germline ends. The CDR3 is 15 amino acids. The CDR3 sequence: CASSSLRGGHRELFF. CDR3 DNA sequence: TGTGCCAGCAGCAGTCTTAGGGGGGGCCACCGGGAGCTGTTTTTT.

At least ten counts were recorded for this clonotype. V is TRBV7-9 and J is TRBJ2-2, with no clear D. Deletions cut 1 base from V and 0 bases from J, with 9 bases between. The CDR3 is 16 amino acids. Germline V lookup: CDR1 SEHNR, CDR2 FQNEAQ (reference sequence). CDR3 nucleotide sequence: TGTGCCAGCAGCTTAGTAAGAAACCCGAACACCGGGGAGCTGTTTTTT. It translates to CASSLVRNPNTGELFF.

The V call is TRBV9, the J call TRBJ2-3; the match to TRBD1 covers 9 bases. CDR3 length: 14 residues. Losses at the gene ends were 4 bases for V and 2 bases for J; bases not matched to a gene: 2. Per the germline V gene, CDR1 is SGDLS and CDR2 is YYNGEE. The CDR3 DNA sequence: TGTGCCAGCAGCTGGACAGGGGACACAGATACGCAGTATTTT. As protein: CASSWTGDTDTQYF.

This clonotype appeared many times. J is TRBJ2-7 and V is TRBV5-1; D is uncertain. This CDR3 spans 14 amino acids. V was pared by 0 bases and J by 6 bases, with 13 bases between. Germline-derived CDR1 and CDR2 are SGHRS and YFSETQ. CDR3: CASSLEKGSSEQYF. The CDR3 DNA sequence: TGCGCCAGCAGCTTGGAAAAGGGATCTAGCGAGCAGTACTTC.

This clonotype was counted at least ten times. The chain carries TRBV5-6 and TRBJ2-1, with 7 bases matching TRBD1. V trimming: 2 bases; J trimming: 8 bases; junction bases outside the gene matches: 7. The CDR3 loop spans 14 amino acids. Per germline, CDR1 SGHDT and CDR2 YYEEEE. The CDR3: CASSFGYRGYEQFF. CDR3 sequence (DNA): TGTGCCAGCAGCTTCGGTTACAGGGGTTATGAGCAGTTCTTC. Together with reference TRBV5-6 and TRBJ2-1, the CDR3 gives the full variable domain: DAGVTQSPTHLIKTRGQQVTLRCSPKSGHDTVSWYQQALGQGPQFIFQYYEEEERQRGNFPDRFSGHQFPNYSSELNVNALLLGDSALYLCASSFGYRGYEQFFGPGTRLTVL.

This clonotype came up many times. The gene calls are TRBV2 and TRBJ2-1; TRBD1 matches at 7 bases. The V gene end was trimmed by 7 bases and the J gene end by 9 bases; junction bases not matched to a gene: 3. The germline V gene encodes CDR1 SNHLY and CDR2 FYNNEI. The CDR3 sequence is 11 residues long. CDR3 nucleotide sequence: TGTGCCAGCACCAGGGGGTCTGAGCAGTTCTTC. Amino acids: CASTRGSEQFF.

The J gene is TRBJ2-3, the V gene TRBV12-3 or TRBV12-4, with D tentatively TRBD2 (6 bases). The CDR3 consists of 15 residues. The V and J ends lost 6 bases and 2 bases respectively, with 15 bases between them. CDR3 residues: CASRDAGLITDTQYF. CDR3 bases: TGTGCCAGCAGGGACGCGGGACTCATCACAGATACGCAGTATTTT.